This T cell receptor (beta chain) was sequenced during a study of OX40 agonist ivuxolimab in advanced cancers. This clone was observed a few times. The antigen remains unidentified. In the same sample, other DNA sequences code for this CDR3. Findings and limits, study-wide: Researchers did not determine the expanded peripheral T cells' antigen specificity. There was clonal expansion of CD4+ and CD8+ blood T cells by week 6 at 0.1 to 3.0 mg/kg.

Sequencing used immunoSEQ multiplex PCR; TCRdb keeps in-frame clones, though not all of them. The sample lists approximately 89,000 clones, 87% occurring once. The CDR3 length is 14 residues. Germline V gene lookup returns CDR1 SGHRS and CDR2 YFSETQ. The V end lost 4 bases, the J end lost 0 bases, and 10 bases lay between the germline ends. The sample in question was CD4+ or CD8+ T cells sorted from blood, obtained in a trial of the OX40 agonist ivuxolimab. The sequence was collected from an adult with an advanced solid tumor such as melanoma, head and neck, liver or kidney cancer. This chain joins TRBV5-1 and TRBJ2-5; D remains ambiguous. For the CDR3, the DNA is TGCGCCAGCAGCCCCCCTAGGAACCAAGAGACCCAGTACTTC. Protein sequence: CASSPPRNQETQYF.